This is a list of T cell receptor beta chains from one sample in a study of CD8 T cell repertoires and HIV-1 epitope variants. Clones were read by immunoSEQ multiplex PCR, and TCRdb kept only the in-frame ones, dropping some. Of about 5,200 clones listed, about 62% are singletons. Antigens of these TCRs are unknown. The sample taken for sequencing was cultured CD8+ T cells derived from PBMCs. These receptors came from a male donor with HIV. CDR3s include the opening cysteine and the closing phenylalanine or tryptophan. D genes are given only for firm matches. Only part of the rows carry a size: once, few, many, or a class if the clone is expanded.

cdr3_length,j_call,clone_size,v_call,d_call,cdr3_nt,cdr3_aa
18,TRBJ2-1,-,TRBV6-1,TRBD2,TGTGCCAGCAGTGGGGGGGGGACTCCGTCATACTCCTACAATGAGCAGTTCTTC,CASSGGGTPSYSYNEQFF
13,TRBJ1-5,-,TRBV6-5,-,TGTGCCTGCCGTTCGGGGGGCGTACAGCCCCAGCATTTT,CACRSGGVQPQHF
18,TRBJ2-1,-,TRBV7-6,-,TGTGCCAGCAGCACCGAACCTAGCCAGGGGAGCTCCTACAATGAGCAGTTCTTC,CASSTEPSQGSSYNEQFF
13,TRBJ1-6,few,TRBV19,-,TGTGCCAGTTGGGGCGCCTATAATTCACCCCTCCACTTT,CASWGAYNSPLHF
16,TRBJ2-6,-,TRBV4-3,-,TGCGCCAGCAGCCAAGATTGGCAGGCCGGGGCCAACGTCCTGACTTTC,CASSQDWQAGANVLTF
15,TRBJ2-1,-,TRBV7-6,TRBD2,TGTGCCAGCACCGAGACTAGCGGGAGTCGGAATGAGCAGTTCTTC,CASTETSGSRNEQFF
17,TRBJ2-7,-,TRBV11-1,-,TGTGCCAGCAGCTACCTCGCTTCGACAGATTTTGACGACGAGCAGTACTTC,CASSYLASTDFDDEQYF
14,TRBJ2-2,-,TRBV6-1,-,TGTGCCAGCAGTGACAAGGGGGAGACCGGGGAGCTGCTTTTT,CASSDKGETGELLF
12,TRBJ2-1,-,TRBV28,TRBD1,TGTGCCAGCAGTCCAGGGGGAAGTGAGCAGTTCTTC,CASSPGGSEQFF
13,TRBJ1-1,-,TRBV5-4,TRBD1,TGTGCCAGCAGCCAGCAGGGGGGCACTGAAGCTTTCTTT,CASSQQGGTEAFF
15,TRBJ1-6,-,TRBV18,-,TGTGCCAGCTCACCGCCGGGGTTTAACGATTCACCCCTCCACTTT,CASSPPGFNDSPLHF
11,TRBJ1-2,-,TRBV27,TRBD1,TGTGCCAGCATGGCAGGGGGAGGCTACACCTTC,CASMAGGGYTF
20,TRBJ1-4,-,TRBV2,TRBD1,TGTGCCAGCAGTGGTGGACGACAGGGGGTTTCGCGTGTTACTAATGAAAAACTGTTTTTT,CASSGGRQGVSRVTNEKLFF
16,TRBJ2-7,-,TRBV5-4,TRBD2,TGTGCCATTTCGCTCCCCGTAGCGGGCAATGTGTTCGAGCAGTACTTC,CAISLPVAGNVFEQYF
13,TRBJ2-7,-,TRBV6-1,-,TGTGCCACAACCCGACCCCTTGGCTACGAGCAGTACTTC,CATTRPLGYEQYF
13,TRBJ2-7,-,TRBV28,TRBD1,TGTGCCAGCAAGGACAGGGTAATTAACGAGCAGTACTTC,CASKDRVINEQYF
13,TRBJ2-7,-,TRBV5-6,-,TGTGCCAGCAGCTCCGGTCTCTCCTACGAGCAGTACTTC,CASSSGLSYEQYF
16,TRBJ2-1,-,TRBV6-6,TRBD1,TGTGCCAGCAGTTTATCACAGGGGATATCCTACAATGAGCAGTTCTTC,CASSLSQGISYNEQFF
13,TRBJ1-6,once,TRBV11-3,-,TGTGCCAGCAGTCGAGACGGAAATTCACCCCTCCACTTT,CASSRDGNSPLHF
13,TRBJ2-7,-,TRBV4-2,-,TGTGCCAGCAGCCTGGAGGAACCCTACGAGCAGTACTTC,CASSLEEPYEQYF
16,TRBJ1-5,-,TRBV7-2,TRBD1,TGTGCCAGCAGCTTAGCTAAAGACAGGGGGCGTCAGCCCCAGCATTTT,CASSLAKDRGRQPQHF
13,TRBJ1-1,-,TRBV28,-,TGTGCCAGCATCTCCAGGGGATCCACTGAAGCTTTCTTT,CASISRGSTEAFF
15,TRBJ2-3,-,TRBV7-3,TRBD1,TGTGCCAGCAGCCCAGGACAGGGCAACACAGATACGCAGTATTTT,CASSPGQGNTDTQYF
15,TRBJ2-1,-,TRBV4-1,TRBD1,TGCGCCAGCAGCACCCTGGACAGGGGGCACAATGAGCAGTTCTTC,CASSTLDRGHNEQFF
14,TRBJ2-7,-,TRBV7-6,-,TGTGCCAGCAGCTTAAGACTTAGCTCCTACGAGCAGTACTTC,CASSLRLSSYEQYF
14,TRBJ2-3,-,TRBV9,TRBD1,TGTGCCAGCAAGGGGACAGCGAGCACAGATACGCAGTATTTT,CASKGTASTDTQYF
20,TRBJ2-7,once,TRBV28,TRBD2,TGTGCCAGCAGTTTAAGTTCCACTAGCGGGAGCCCCACCGAACGATACGAGCAGTACTTC,CASSLSSTSGSPTERYEQYF
15,TRBJ1-5,-,TRBV5-5,-,TGTGCCAGCAGCTTGCGTCAGGGAACCGATCAGCCCCAGCATTTT,CASSLRQGTDQPQHF
14,TRBJ2-7,once,TRBV5-6,-,TGTGCCAGCAGCTTGTGGCCAGGGGCCTACGAGCAGTACTTC,CASSLWPGAYEQYF
14,TRBJ2-5,-,TRBV5-6,-,TGTGCCAGCAGCTTGGGACGGAGACAAGAGACCCAGTACTTC,CASSLGRRQETQYF
14,TRBJ2-3,-,TRBV5-4,TRBD2,TGTGCCAGCAGCCTCGGACTAGCGGGAGATACGCAGTATTTT,CASSLGLAGDTQYF
17,TRBJ2-6,-,TRBV6-9,-,TGTGCCAGCAGTGGCCTGTTACGACAAAGTCGGGCCAACGTCCTGACTTTC,CASSGLLRQSRANVLTF
14,TRBJ1-1,few,TRBV7-9,-,TGTGCCAGCAGCTTAGCTTTCAGGGAAAATTGGGCTTTCTTT,CASSLAFRENWAFF
16,TRBJ2-7,-,TRBV27,-,TGTGCCAGCAGGGGTACAACGACCCTCGGCTCCTACGAGCAGTACTTC,CASRGTTTLGSYEQYF
18,TRBJ2-3,-,TRBV4-2,TRBD2,TGTGCCAGCAGCCAAGACCAGCGGGGGGCCGAGACCACAGATACGCAGTATTTT,CASSQDQRGAETTDTQYF
14,TRBJ2-1,once,TRBV5-1,TRBD2,TGCGCCAGCAGCTTAGTGAGCGGGAGTGATGAGCAGTTCTTC,CASSLVSGSDEQFF
16,TRBJ2-7,-,TRBV2,-,TGTGCCAGCAGTGAAGGGTCCTGGGGGGTCTTTTACGAGCAGTACTTC,CASSEGSWGVFYEQYF
15,TRBJ2-3,-,TRBV5-6,-,TGTGCCAGCAGTGGTACGGGAGCTTGGGCAGATACGCAGTATTTT,CASSGTGAWADTQYF
13,TRBJ1-2,-,TRBV25-1,-,TGTGCCAGCAGTGAATCGAGGGATGGCGGCTACACCTTC,CASSESRDGGYTF
14,TRBJ2-1,few,TRBV19,-,TGTGCCAGTAGTATGTCGGGACTTTACAATGAGCAGTTCTTC,CASSMSGLYNEQFF
13,TRBJ1-1,few,TRBV7-6,-,TGTGCCAGCAGCCCACAGGGGAACACTGAAGCTTTCTTT,CASSPQGNTEAFF
16,TRBJ2-7,-,TRBV27,-,TGTGCCAGCAGTCCTCCGACGGGCGGGGTGCCCTACGAGCAGTACTTC,CASSPPTGGVPYEQYF
15,TRBJ1-4,-,TRBV6-1,-,TGTGCCAGCAGCGCTACACAGGGCAGTAATGAAAAACTGTTTTTT,CASSATQGSNEKLFF